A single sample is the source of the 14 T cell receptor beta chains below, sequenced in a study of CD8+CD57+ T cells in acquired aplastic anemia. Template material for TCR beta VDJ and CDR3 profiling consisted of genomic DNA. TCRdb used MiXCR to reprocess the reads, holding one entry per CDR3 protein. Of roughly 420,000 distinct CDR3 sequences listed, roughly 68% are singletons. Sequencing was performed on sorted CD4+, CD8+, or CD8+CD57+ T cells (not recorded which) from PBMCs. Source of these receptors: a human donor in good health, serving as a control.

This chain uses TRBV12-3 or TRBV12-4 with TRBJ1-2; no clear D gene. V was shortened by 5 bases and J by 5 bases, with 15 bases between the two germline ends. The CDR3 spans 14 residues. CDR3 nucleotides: TGTGCCAGCAGTCCCATTTGGGAAAATTATGGCTACACCTTC. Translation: CASSPIWENYGYTF.

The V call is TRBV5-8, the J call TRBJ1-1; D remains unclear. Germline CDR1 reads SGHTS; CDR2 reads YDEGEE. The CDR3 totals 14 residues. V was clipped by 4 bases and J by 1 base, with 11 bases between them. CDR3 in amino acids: CASSPEVENTEAFF. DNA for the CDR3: TGTGCCAGCAGCCCGGAGGTCGAGAACACTGAAGCTTTCTTT.

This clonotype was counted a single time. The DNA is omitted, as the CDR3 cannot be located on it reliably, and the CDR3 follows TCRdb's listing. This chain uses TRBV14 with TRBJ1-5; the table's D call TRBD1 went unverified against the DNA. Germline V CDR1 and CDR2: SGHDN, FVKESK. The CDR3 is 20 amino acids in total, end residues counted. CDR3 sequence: CASSQEYETQYFGPGQPQHF.

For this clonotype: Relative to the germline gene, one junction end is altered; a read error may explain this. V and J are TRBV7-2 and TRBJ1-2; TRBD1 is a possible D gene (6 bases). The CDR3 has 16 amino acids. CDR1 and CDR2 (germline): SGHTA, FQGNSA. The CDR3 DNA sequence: TGCGCCAGCAGCCAAGGCTATGCAGGGGCCGGCTATGGCTACACCTTC. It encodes CASSQGYAGAGYGYTF.

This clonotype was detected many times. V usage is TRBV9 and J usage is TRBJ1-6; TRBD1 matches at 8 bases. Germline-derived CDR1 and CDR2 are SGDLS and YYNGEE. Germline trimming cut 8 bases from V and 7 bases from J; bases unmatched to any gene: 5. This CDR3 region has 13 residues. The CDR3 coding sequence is TGTGCCAGGATCCGGGACAGGAATTCACCCCTCCACTTT. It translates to CARIRDRNSPLHF.

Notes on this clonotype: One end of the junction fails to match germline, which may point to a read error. In DNA, the CDR3 is TGCGCCAGCAGCAAGTTAGAGGGAGAGACTTTCTTC. Translation: CASSKLEGETFF. The chain combines TRBV7-9 with TRBJ1-2; no definite D call. Germline values: CDR1 SEHNR, CDR2 FQNEAQ (reference sequence). This CDR3 has 12 residues.

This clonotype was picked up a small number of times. The CDR3 sequence: CASSNLREAFF. The CDR3 DNA sequence: TGTGCCAGCAGCAACCTGAGAGAAGCTTTCTTT. V usage is TRBV7-2 and J usage is TRBJ1-1; D remains ambiguous. The V end lost 5 bases, the J end lost 8 bases, and 9 bases lay between the germline ends. The V gene's germline CDR1 is SGHTA and CDR2 FQGNSA. The CDR3 is 11 residues long.

The CDR3 reads CASSGRTGGLFGPEQYF. Here the CDR3 DNA reads TGTGCCAGCAGCGGACGGACAGGGGGGCTGTTCGGGCCGGAGCAGTACTTC. The chain links TRBV7-9 to TRBJ2-7; 10 positions match TRBD1. This CDR3 is 17 amino acids long. Germline V gene sequence: CDR1 SEHNR, CDR2 FQNEAQ (reference sequence). The junction had 17 bases not matched to a gene; V was cut back by 5 bases and J by 7 bases.

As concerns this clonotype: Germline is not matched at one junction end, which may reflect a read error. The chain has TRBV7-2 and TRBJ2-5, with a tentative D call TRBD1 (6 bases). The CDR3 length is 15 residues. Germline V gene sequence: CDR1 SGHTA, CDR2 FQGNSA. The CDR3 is CASSFGRGRGETRYF. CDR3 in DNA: TGTGCCAGCAGCTTTGGCCGTGGCAGGGGAGAGACCCGGTACTTC.

CDR3 in DNA: TGCAGTGCTAGAGAAACGCATACCAGAGGGACCCAGTACTTC. It encodes CSARETHTRGTQYF. The rearrangement joins TRBV20-1 to TRBJ2-5, with no clear D. Germline V CDR1 and CDR2: DFQATT, SNEGSKA (reference sequence). The CDR3 sequence is 14 residues long. Trimming removed 0 bases at V and 7 bases at J, with 15 bases between.

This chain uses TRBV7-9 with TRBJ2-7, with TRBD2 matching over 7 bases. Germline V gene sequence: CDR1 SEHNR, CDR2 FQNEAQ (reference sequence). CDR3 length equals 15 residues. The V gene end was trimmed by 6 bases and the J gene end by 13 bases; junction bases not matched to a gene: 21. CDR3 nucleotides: TGTGCCAGCAGTTACGGGACTAACTATGGCTACACCTTCTACTTC. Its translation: CASSYGTNYGYTFYF. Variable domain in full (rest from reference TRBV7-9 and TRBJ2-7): DTGVSQNPRHKITKRGQNVTFRCDPISEHNRLYWYRQTLGQGPEFLTYFQNEAQLEKSRLLSDRFSAERPKGSFSTLEIQRTEQGDSAMYLCASSYGTNYGYTFYFGPGTRLTVT.

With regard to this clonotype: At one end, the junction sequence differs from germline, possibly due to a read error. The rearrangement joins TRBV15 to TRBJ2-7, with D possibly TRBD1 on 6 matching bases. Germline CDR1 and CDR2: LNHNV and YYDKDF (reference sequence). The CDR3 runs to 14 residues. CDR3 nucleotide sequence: TGTGCCGCCAGCAGGGACATTGGGCCCTACGAGCAGTACTTC. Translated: CAASRDIGPYEQYF.

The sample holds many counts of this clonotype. The DNA of the CDR3 is TGTGCCAGCAGCGTAGGGGCGGGGGGGGGTGAAGAGACCCAGTACTTC. Its translation is CASSVGAGGGEETQYF. V usage is TRBV9 and J usage is TRBJ2-5, with TRBD2 matching 9 bases. CDR1 is SGDLS and CDR2 is YYNGEE in the germline V gene. Germline trimming cut 0 bases from V and 3 bases from J; bases unmatched to any gene: 6. The CDR3 runs to 16 residues.

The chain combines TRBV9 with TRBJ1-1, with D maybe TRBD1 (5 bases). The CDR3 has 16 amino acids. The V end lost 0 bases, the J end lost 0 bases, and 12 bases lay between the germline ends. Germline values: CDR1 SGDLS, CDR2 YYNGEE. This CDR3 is CASSVGGGFMNTEAFF. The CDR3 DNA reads TGTGCCAGCAGCGTAGGGGGCGGATTCATGAACACTGAAGCTTTCTTT.